This T cell receptor (beta chain) was captured by sequencing in a study of graft-versus-host responses after intestinal transplantation. Sequenced by immunoSEQ multiplex PCR; TCRdb stores in-frame clones only, minus some. This sample has tens of thousands of clones, with roughly 80% found just once. Overall study results and limits: Early HvG declines after transplant were associated with peak circulating GvH clone levels. Recipient marrow contained GvH clones, some of which appeared first in ileum or blood.

Regarding this clone: No antigen is known for it.

Deletions cut 5 bases from V and 6 bases from J, with 16 bases between. Looked up from germline, CDR1 is SGHAT and CDR2 is FQNNGV. This CDR3 has 15 amino acids. The sample here was PBMCs, taken about 990 days after transplant. The J gene is TRBJ2-2, the V gene TRBV11-2; D unclear. The TCR originated in a human patient who received an intestinal transplant, so some T cells may come from the graft donor. CDR3 amino acids: CASSTGPVVSGELFF. As DNA, the CDR3 is TGTGCCAGCAGCACCGGACCGGTTGTATCCGGGGAGCTGTTTTTT.